These T cell receptor beta chains were read from a single sample in a study of blood T cell repertoires in COVID-19. Generated by immunoSEQ multiplex PCR, the TCRdb table keeps only in-frame clones and is missing some. The table records about 480,000 clones, approximately 89% of them present only once. The sample taken for sequencing was peripheral blood. The receptors shown here come from a woman between 50 and 59 years old with COVID-19, enrolled during active disease. Each CDR3 is given with its conserved first and last residue. The order of the fields is V gene, clone size, D gene, J gene, CDR3 protein, CDR3 DNA. D genes are given only for firm matches. Clone size is stated in some rows and not others, as once, few, many or a class when expanded.

v_call: TRBV10-1; clone_size: NA; d_call: NA; j_call: TRBJ2-5; cdr3_aa: CASSESAGETQYF; cdr3_nt: TGCGCCAGCAGTGAGAGTGCGGGAGAGACCCAGTACTTC
v_call: TRBV28; clone_size: NA; d_call: TRBD1; j_call: TRBJ2-1; cdr3_aa: CASSQTGGDLREQFF; cdr3_nt: TGTGCCAGCAGTCAGACAGGGGGTGATTTGCGGGAGCAGTTCTTC
v_call: TRBV4-1; clone_size: NA; d_call: NA; j_call: TRBJ2-3; cdr3_aa: CASSQVVSTDTQYF; cdr3_nt: TGCGCCAGCAGCCAAGTTGTAAGCACAGATACGCAGTATTTT
v_call: TRBV2; clone_size: NA; d_call: TRBD1; j_call: TRBJ1-2; cdr3_aa: CASSGTGTGALYGYTF; cdr3_nt: TGTGCCAGCAGTGGCACCGGGACAGGGGCCCTCTATGGCTACACCTTC
v_call: TRBV6-5; clone_size: NA; d_call: NA; j_call: TRBJ1-5; cdr3_aa: CASSYTGGQPQHF; cdr3_nt: TGTGCCAGCAGTTACACGGGGGGTCAGCCCCAGCATTTT
v_call: TRBV4-1; clone_size: NA; d_call: TRBD2; j_call: TRBJ2-3; cdr3_aa: CASSQDREGGQYF; cdr3_nt: TGCGCCAGCAGCCAAGACCGGGAGGGAGGGCAGTATTTT
v_call: TRBV2; clone_size: NA; d_call: TRBD1; j_call: TRBJ2-7; cdr3_aa: CASNILGQYPEQYF; cdr3_nt: TGTGCCAGCAATATCTTGGGACAGTACCCAGAGCAGTACTTC
v_call: TRBV3-1/TRBV3-2; clone_size: NA; d_call: TRBD1; j_call: TRBJ2-2; cdr3_aa: CASSPGQAFGELFF; cdr3_nt: TGTGCCAGCAGCCCGGGACAGGCTTTCGGGGAGCTGTTTTTT
v_call: TRBV19; clone_size: NA; d_call: NA; j_call: TRBJ2-5; cdr3_aa: CASSTYRDNAGETQYF; cdr3_nt: TGTGCCAGTAGTACATACCGGGATAACGCGGGAGAGACCCAGTACTTC
v_call: TRBV19; clone_size: NA; d_call: NA; j_call: TRBJ1-2; cdr3_aa: CASTPGGDYGYTF; cdr3_nt: TGTGCCAGTACCCCAGGAGGGGACTATGGCTACACCTTC
v_call: TRBV7-9; clone_size: NA; d_call: NA; j_call: TRBJ1-6; cdr3_aa: CASTLLNSPLHF; cdr3_nt: TGTGCCAGCACGCTACTCAATTCACCCCTCCACTTT
v_call: TRBV28; clone_size: NA; d_call: NA; j_call: TRBJ1-2; cdr3_aa: CASSFLTNYGYTF; cdr3_nt: TGTGCCAGCAGTTTTCTAACTAACTATGGCTACACCTTC
v_call: TRBV5-1; clone_size: NA; d_call: NA; j_call: TRBJ1-2; cdr3_aa: CASSLAGSTVYGYTF; cdr3_nt: TGCGCCAGCAGCTTGGCCGGCAGTACAGTCTATGGCTACACCTTC
v_call: TRBV11-3; clone_size: NA; d_call: NA; j_call: TRBJ1-1; cdr3_aa: CASSPRGGAAEAFF; cdr3_nt: TGTGCCAGCAGCCCCCGAGGGGGGGCGGCTGAAGCTTTCTTT
v_call: TRBV25-1; clone_size: NA; d_call: TRBD2; j_call: TRBJ2-1; cdr3_aa: CASSEPSGVRGNEQFF; cdr3_nt: TGTGCCAGCAGTGAGCCTAGCGGGGTAAGGGGCAATGAGCAGTTCTTC
v_call: TRBV29-1; clone_size: NA; d_call: NA; j_call: TRBJ1-1; cdr3_aa: CSVEGYGNTEAFF; cdr3_nt: TGCAGCGTTGAAGGGTACGGGAACACTGAAGCTTTCTTT
v_call: TRBV7-2; clone_size: NA; d_call: NA; j_call: TRBJ2-2; cdr3_aa: CASSSAQLVYSTGELFF; cdr3_nt: TGTGCCAGCAGCTCGGCCCAACTAGTTTATAGCACCGGGGAGCTGTTTTTT
v_call: TRBV19; clone_size: once; d_call: NA; j_call: TRBJ1-2; cdr3_aa: CASRGNGYTF; cdr3_nt: TGTGCCAGTCGGGGGAATGGCTACACCTTC
v_call: TRBV3-1/TRBV3-2; clone_size: NA; d_call: NA; j_call: TRBJ2-7; cdr3_aa: CASSQENRAGATYEQYF; cdr3_nt: TGTGCCAGCAGCCAAGAAAATAGAGCAGGCGCAACCTACGAGCAGTACTTC
v_call: TRBV24-1; clone_size: NA; d_call: NA; j_call: TRBJ2-7; cdr3_aa: CATSDDRIYEQYF; cdr3_nt: TGTGCCACCAGTGATGACAGGATCTACGAGCAGTACTTC
v_call: TRBV5-6; clone_size: once; d_call: NA; j_call: TRBJ1-2; cdr3_aa: CASSFAAGDYGYTF; cdr3_nt: TGTGCCAGCAGCTTTGCCGCAGGGGACTATGGCTACACCTTC
v_call: TRBV6-5; clone_size: once; d_call: NA; j_call: TRBJ1-3; cdr3_aa: CASSYGQFGNTIYF; cdr3_nt: TGTGCCAGCAGTTATGGGCAGTTCGGAAACACCATATATTTT
v_call: TRBV7-2; clone_size: NA; d_call: TRBD2; j_call: TRBJ2-5; cdr3_aa: CASSSLVAGGKETQYF; cdr3_nt: TGTGCCAGCAGCTCCCTGGTAGCGGGGGGGAAAGAGACCCAGTACTTC
v_call: TRBV29-1; clone_size: NA; d_call: TRBD1; j_call: TRBJ1-6; cdr3_aa: CSVSLTGGDSPLHF; cdr3_nt: TGCAGCGTTAGCCTGACAGGGGGGGATTCACCCCTCCACTTT
v_call: TRBV19; clone_size: few; d_call: TRBD2; j_call: TRBJ2-2; cdr3_aa: CASSIWLAGGTGELFF; cdr3_nt: TGTGCCAGTAGTATATGGCTAGCGGGGGGGACCGGGGAGCTGTTTTTT
v_call: TRBV5-1; clone_size: once; d_call: NA; j_call: TRBJ1-1; cdr3_aa: CASSSTLTGKNTEAFF; cdr3_nt: TGCGCCAGCAGCTCCACCCTTACAGGGAAGAACACTGAAGCTTTCTTT
v_call: TRBV7-9; clone_size: NA; d_call: TRBD1; j_call: TRBJ1-2; cdr3_aa: CASSQGRTGRDGYTF; cdr3_nt: TGTGCCAGCAGCCAAGGGCGGACAGGGAGGGACGGCTACACCTTC
v_call: TRBV11-2; clone_size: once; d_call: NA; j_call: TRBJ1-1; cdr3_aa: CASSAGKRQGPSLEAFF; cdr3_nt: TGTGCCAGCAGCGCAGGGAAGAGGCAGGGCCCATCCCTTGAAGCTTTCTTT
v_call: TRBV2; clone_size: NA; d_call: TRBD1; j_call: TRBJ2-7; cdr3_aa: CASRRQGSYEQYF; cdr3_nt: TGTGCCAGCAGGAGACAGGGCTCCTACGAGCAGTACTTC
v_call: TRBV19; clone_size: few; d_call: TRBD1; j_call: TRBJ2-7; cdr3_aa: CASSTSTGAPGEQYF; cdr3_nt: TGTGCCAGTAGTACTTCTACAGGGGCCCCTGGCGAGCAGTACTTC
v_call: TRBV10-3; clone_size: NA; d_call: NA; j_call: TRBJ2-5; cdr3_aa: CAISSQGTQYF; cdr3_nt: TGTGCCATCAGCAGCCAGGGGACCCAGTACTTC
v_call: TRBV9; clone_size: NA; d_call: NA; j_call: TRBJ2-2; cdr3_aa: CASSVVWRGTGELFF; cdr3_nt: TGTGCCAGCAGCGTAGTATGGCGGGGCACCGGGGAGCTGTTTTTT
v_call: TRBV12-2; clone_size: NA; d_call: NA; j_call: TRBJ2-1; cdr3_aa: CASRLAGGLYNEQFF; cdr3_nt: TGTGCAAGTCGACTAGCGGGGGGCCTCTACAATGAGCAGTTCTTC
v_call: TRBV18; clone_size: NA; d_call: TRBD1; j_call: TRBJ1-1; cdr3_aa: CASSPQGEEAFF; cdr3_nt: TGTGCCAGCTCACCCCAGGGGGAGGAAGCTTTCTTT
v_call: TRBV30; clone_size: once; d_call: TRBD1; j_call: TRBJ1-2; cdr3_aa: CAWRDRGHYGYTF; cdr3_nt: TGTGCCTGGAGGGACAGGGGACACTATGGCTACACCTTC
v_call: TRBV12-3/TRBV12-4; clone_size: NA; d_call: NA; j_call: TRBJ1-2; cdr3_aa: CASSSVDSSRDTF; cdr3_nt: TGTGCCAGCAGCTCCGTGGACAGCTCAAGAGACACCTTC
v_call: TRBV30; clone_size: NA; d_call: NA; j_call: TRBJ1-2; cdr3_aa: CASDPRGGRAGGYTF; cdr3_nt: TGTGCCTCGGACCCTCGGGGAGGCAGGGCCGGCGGCTACACCTTC
v_call: TRBV19; clone_size: NA; d_call: TRBD2; j_call: TRBJ2-1; cdr3_aa: CASSPTSGGGYNEQFF; cdr3_nt: TGTGCCAGTAGCCCGACTAGCGGGGGGGGTTACAATGAGCAGTTCTTC
v_call: TRBV18; clone_size: NA; d_call: NA; j_call: TRBJ1-1; cdr3_aa: CASSPRYRNTEAFF; cdr3_nt: TGTGCCAGCTCACCCAGGTACAGGAATACTGAAGCTTTCTTT
v_call: TRBV29-1; clone_size: NA; d_call: NA; j_call: TRBJ1-1; cdr3_aa: CSVEGRGGTEAFF; cdr3_nt: TGCAGCGTTGAAGGGCGGGGGGGGACTGAAGCTTTCTTT
v_call: TRBV2; clone_size: NA; d_call: NA; j_call: TRBJ1-1; cdr3_aa: CASSVLSGDTEAFF; cdr3_nt: TGTGCCAGCAGTGTATTGTCGGGGGACACTGAAGCTTTCTTT
v_call: TRBV5-1; clone_size: once; d_call: NA; j_call: TRBJ1-4; cdr3_aa: CASSPTGPTNEKLFF; cdr3_nt: TGCGCCAGCAGCCCGACAGGCCCAACTAATGAAAAACTGTTTTTT
v_call: TRBV2; clone_size: NA; d_call: NA; j_call: TRBJ1-1; cdr3_aa: CASKGESKTEAFF; cdr3_nt: TGTGCCTCAAAGGGGGAGAGTAAGACTGAAGCTTTCTTT
v_call: TRBV11-2; clone_size: NA; d_call: NA; j_call: TRBJ1-1; cdr3_aa: CASSLTGRDTEAFF; cdr3_nt: TGTGCCAGCAGTTTAACAGGGCGGGACACTGAAGCTTTCTTT
v_call: TRBV19; clone_size: few; d_call: TRBD1; j_call: TRBJ2-2; cdr3_aa: CASSIVGGSTGELFF; cdr3_nt: TGTGCCAGTAGTATAGTAGGGGGCAGCACCGGGGAGCTGTTTTTT